This T cell receptor beta chain was retrieved from a study of T cells in women clearing cervical HPV infection. Overall study context: Control women cleared a single incident HPV16 infection within 12 months. Blood came at first lesion visit for cases, post-clearance for controls. General study findings and limits: Cases carried less TRBV6-7 than controls: roughly 0.11% versus 0.16%. CIN3+ cases had significantly higher TCR richness than controls; evenness did not differ.

This CDR3 is 18 amino acids long. The ends lost 0 bases at V and 2 bases at J; junction bases unmatched: 7. Germline V lookup: CDR1 LGHNA, CDR2 YNFKEQ. Assay: immunoSEQ multiplex PCR; the TCRdb copy retains only in-frame clones and omits some. The sample table includes about 20,000 clones. Points on this clone: Antigen specificity is unknown. The CDR3 end is not reached by the read, which stops 3 residues before it; the germline J gene fills it in.

Sequencing input: blood buffy coat. The chain is built from TRBV4-2 and TRBJ2-3; 11 bases agree with TRBD2. The sequence derives from a woman aged 18 to 69 with a cervical HPV16 infection that either progressed to CIN3+ or cleared (not recorded which). CDR3: CASSQETSGNANTDTQYF. The sequenced CDR3 bases are TGTGCCAGCAGCCAAGAGACTAGCGGGAACGCCAACACAGATACG.